Presented here are 26 T cell receptor beta chains from one specimen sequenced in a study of T cells after yellow fever vaccination. TCRdb itself ran the 5' RACE reads through MiXCR, one entry per CDR3 protein. The sample carries 200,000 to 300,000 distinct CDR3 sequences, roughly 13% recorded once. This sample comprised CD4+ T cells sorted from PBMCs, obtained 45 days after the yellow fever booster vaccination. Every receptor here comes from a man aged 30-40 years who received the YFV17D yellow fever vaccine.

The J gene is TRBJ1-1, the V gene TRBV7-2, with a tentative D call TRBD1 (6 bases). Trimming removed 2 bases at V and 6 bases at J, with 16 bases between. The CDR3 loop spans 15 amino acids. The germline CDR1 and CDR2 sequences are SGHTA and FQGNSA. DNA for the CDR3: TGTGCCAGCAGCTTACAGGGGACGGGAGGCGCTGAAGCTTTCTTT. It is translated as CASSLQGTGGAEAFF.

The genes are TRBV5-1 and TRBJ1-1; perhaps TRBD1 as D (6 bases). Germline loops: CDR1 SGHRS, CDR2 YFSETQ. The CDR3 is 16 residues long. V lost 0 bases to trimming and J lost 7 bases, with 19 bases between them. The CDR3 sequence is CASSLASDRYRSEAFF. In nucleotides, the CDR3 is TGCGCCAGCAGCTTGGCCTCCGACAGGTATCGGAGTGAAGCTTTCTTT.

This clonotype was detected only a few times. The chain joins TRBV20-1 to TRBJ2-7, with D maybe TRBD1 (6 bases). The germline V and J ends were trimmed by 6 bases and 2 bases, with 8 bases remaining between them. Germline V gene lookup returns CDR1 DFQATT and CDR2 SNEGSKA (reference sequence). The CDR3 has 11 amino acids. DNA of the CDR3: TGCAGTGCGGACAGAGCCTACGAGCAGTACTTC. Translation: CSADRAYEQYF.

This clonotype was counted only a few times. The chain uses TRBV20-1 and TRBJ2-3; 9 bases are a match to TRBD2. Germline trimming cut 1 base from V and 2 bases from J; bases unmatched to any gene: 7. CDR3 length: 16 amino acids. Germline-derived CDR1 and CDR2 are DFQATT and SNEGSKA (reference sequence). CDR3 region: CSARGGRTSATDTQYF. In nucleotides, the CDR3 is TGCAGTGCTAGAGGGGGTAGGACTAGCGCCACAGATACGCAGTATTTT.

This clonotype was picked up a small number of times. J is TRBJ2-5 and V is TRBV20-1; TRBD2 is a possible D gene (5 bases). The CDR3 is made up of 16 amino acids. Trimming took 0 bases from V and 2 from J, leaving 16 bases between them. Per germline, CDR1 DFQATT and CDR2 SNEGSKA (reference sequence). CDR3 sequence: CSARDELAYRQETQYF. DNA for the CDR3: TGCAGTGCTAGAGACGAATTAGCGTACAGACAAGAGACCCAGTACTTC.

V gene TRBV18 combines with J gene TRBJ2-1, with D maybe TRBD2 (5 bases). V was clipped by 6 bases and J by 5 bases, with 17 bases between them. Germline CDR1 and CDR2: KGHSH and LQKENI. The CDR3 runs to 15 residues. The CDR3 DNA is TGTGCCAGCTCCCTCACCCAAGCGGCCCACAATGAGCAGTTCTTC. Translated: CASSLTQAAHNEQFF.

The chain combines TRBV20-1 with TRBJ2-5; D is possibly TRBD2 (5 bases). The CDR3 contains 13 residues. V lost 5 bases and J 3 bases, leaving 13 bases between the germline ends. Germline loops: CDR1 DFQATT, CDR2 SNEGSKA (reference sequence). CDR3 coding DNA: TGCAGTGCTCCGACTACCGGTGAAGAGACCCAGTACTTC. Its translation: CSAPTTGEETQYF.

There are a few counts of this clonotype. The chain carries TRBV5-1 and TRBJ2-1, with 13 nucleotides matching TRBD2. This CDR3 is built from 20 residues. The germline gives CDR1 SGHRS, CDR2 YFSETQ. V dropped 1 base and J dropped 7; count of bases not matched to a gene: 17. CDR3 loop: CASSLWTGRTSGRAWNEQFF. The CDR3 DNA is TGCGCCAGCAGCTTGTGGACAGGGAGAACTAGCGGGAGGGCCTGGAATGAGCAGTTCTTC.

The chain uses TRBV12-3 or TRBV12-4 and TRBJ2-1; D is uncertain. Trimming shortened V by 2 bases and J by 5 bases, and 4 bases separated the two germline ends. This CDR3 region has 12 residues. CDR3 DNA sequence: TGTGCCAGCAGTTTAATGGACAATGAGCAGTTCTTC. Translating gives CASSLMDNEQFF.

In its sample, this clonotype was seen a few times. This rearrangement joins TRBV5-1 to TRBJ1-2; D possibly corresponds to TRBD1 (5 bases). Deletions cut 0 bases from V and 6 bases from J, with 12 bases between. This CDR3 has 14 amino acids. The germline gives CDR1 SGHRS, CDR2 YFSETQ. DNA of the CDR3: TGCGCCAGCAGCTTGGGGGACGGGACGCATGGCTACACCTTC. Its protein product is CASSLGDGTHGYTF.

J is TRBJ2-2 and V is TRBV27; possible D gene TRBD1, 6 bases. V lost 6 bases, J lost 6 bases, and 11 bases lay in between. The germline V gene encodes CDR1 MNHEY and CDR2 SMNVEV (reference sequence). The CDR3 sequence is 13 residues long. DNA for the CDR3: TGTGCCAGCAGCTACAGGGTGGCCGGGGAGCTGTTTTTT. It yields the protein CASSYRVAGELFF.

There are a few counts of this clonotype. The chain uses TRBV3-1 and TRBJ2-1; D perhaps matches TRBD2 (6 bases). The CDR3 spans 15 residues. Germline lookup yields CDR1 LGHDT and CDR2 YNNKEL (reference sequence). V lost 0 bases, J lost 1 base, and 7 bases lay in between. Here the CDR3 reads CASSQEAGSYNEQFF. The CDR3, as DNA: TGTGCCAGCAGCCAAGAGGCGGGATCCTACAATGAGCAGTTCTTC.

This clonotype was found a few times. The rearrangement uses TRBV20-1 and TRBJ2-7, with 9 nucleotides matching TRBD1. The V gene's germline CDR1 is DFQATT and CDR2 SNEGSKA (reference sequence). Trimming removed 6 bases from V and 4 bases from J; junction bases left unmatched: 10. This CDR3 contains 14 residues. The CDR3 reads CSALDRGFLYEQYF. CDR3 in DNA: TGCAGTGCCCTAGACAGGGGGTTTCTATACGAGCAGTACTTC.

The sample holds a few counts of this clonotype. The genes are TRBV2 and TRBJ2-3; either TRBD1 or TRBD2 may fit D (5 bases each). V was clipped by 10 bases and J by 2 bases, with 16 bases between them. Germline values: CDR1 SNHLY, CDR2 FYNNEI. This CDR3 is 14 amino acids long. CDR3 in DNA: TGTGCCACGCGACGGGACCAGGCCACAGATACGCAGTATTTT. Protein sequence: CATRRDQATDTQYF.

The V gene is TRBV28, the J gene TRBJ2-7; D remains unclear. Between the trimmed V and J ends, which lost 5 bases and 2 bases, there was a span of 7 bases. The CDR3 consists of 12 residues. CDR1 MDHEN and CDR2 SYDVKM come from the germline V gene. The chain's CDR3 is CASSPPTYEQYF. Here the CDR3 DNA reads TGTGCCAGCAGTCCCCCCACCTACGAGCAGTACTTC.

This clonotype has a handful of counts. In nucleotides, the CDR3 is TGCAGTGCTAGGGGTGCGCAGCCCCAGCATTTT. Its protein is CSARGAQPQHF. V is TRBV20-1 and J is TRBJ1-5; D call uncertain. This CDR3 has 11 amino acids. With 3 bases removed from V and 7 bases from J, the gap between germline ends came to 7 bases. Germline V gene data show CDR1 as DFQATT and CDR2 as SNEGSKA (reference sequence).

The chain recombines TRBV6-2 or TRBV6-3 with TRBJ2-7, with 9 bases identical to TRBD2. The length of the CDR3 is 18 residues. Trimming removed 2 bases from V and 4 bases from J; junction bases left unmatched: 15. The V gene's germline CDR1 is MNHEY and CDR2 SVGEGT. The DNA for the CDR3 is TGTGCCAGCAGTTACGTCGGTAGCGGGAGAGTCATTGGGTACGAGCAGTACTTC. The encoded protein is CASSYVGSGRVIGYEQYF.

The table lists this clonotype with many counts. The gene calls are TRBV10-1 and TRBJ2-7, with D possibly TRBD2 on 6 matching bases. Germline CDR1 WNHNN, CDR2 SYGVQD (reference sequence). V was pared by 3 bases and J by 3 bases, with 12 bases between. CDR3 length: 14 residues. CDR3 sequence (DNA): TGCGCCAGCAGTGAAGGAGGGCCCGACTACGAGCAGTACTTC. Protein sequence: CASSEGGPDYEQYF.

This chain links TRBV7-2 with TRBJ2-1, with D possibly TRBD2 on 6 matching bases. This CDR3 comprises 15 residues. CDR1 and CDR2 (germline): SGHTA, FQGNSA. The V and J ends lost 5 bases and 2 bases respectively, with 13 bases between them. CDR3 residues: CASSPGGNPYNEQFF. The DNA for the CDR3 is TGTGCCAGCAGCCCCGGGGGTAACCCCTACAATGAGCAGTTCTTC.

The CDR3 sequence: CASSPDTGGSYEQYF. In DNA form, the CDR3 reads TGTGCCAGCAGCCCAGACACGGGAGGCTCCTACGAGCAGTACTTC. The chain is built from TRBV7-2 and TRBJ2-7; the match to TRBD2 covers 7 bases. The germline gives CDR1 SGHTA, CDR2 FQGNSA. Trimming cost V 5 bases and J 0 bases; bases outside gene matches: 7. The CDR3 runs 15 residues.

This chain links TRBV7-2 with TRBJ2-3, with D unclear. This CDR3 has 12 residues. Trimming shortened V by 5 bases and J by 5 bases, and 8 bases separated the two germline ends. In germline, CDR1 is SGHTA, CDR2 FQGNSA. The CDR3 nucleotides read TGTGCCAGCAGCCGATCCCAAGATACGCAGTATTTT. Its protein is CASSRSQDTQYF.

Only a few counts were recorded for this clonotype. This chain links TRBV6-1 with TRBJ1-2; D is unclear. There are 13 residues in the CDR3. Between the trimmed V and J ends, which lost 6 bases and 8 bases, there was a span of 16 bases. The germline CDR1 and CDR2 sequences are MNHNS and SASEGT. CDR3 nucleotides: TGTGCCAGCAGCACAGCGTTGCAAGAGGGCTACACCTTC. Protein: CASSTALQEGYTF.

This sequence joins TRBV19 and TRBJ2-2; 9 nucleotides align to TRBD2. The V segment lost 7 bases and the J segment 8 bases; nucleotides outside the gene matches: 11. The CDR3 runs 15 residues. Germline V gene sequence: CDR1 LNHDA, CDR2 SQIVND (reference sequence). The CDR3 DNA sequence: TGTGCCAGTATGTGGGCTAGCGGGACGGCTGGGGAGCTGTTTTTT. Residues: CASMWASGTAGELFF.

J is TRBJ2-7 and V is TRBV30; TRBD1 aligns across 10 bases. Trimming cost V 4 bases and J 3 bases; bases outside gene matches: 9. Germline CDR1 and CDR2: GTSNPN and SVGIG (reference sequence). The CDR3 runs 15 residues. Written as DNA, the CDR3 is TGTGCCTGGATCACTTCCGGGACAGGGGACTACGAGCAGTACTTC. Translation gives CAWITSGTGDYEQYF.

The V and J genes are TRBV6-2 or TRBV6-3 and TRBJ1-1; the match to TRBD1 covers 11 bases. The ends lost 4 bases at V and 7 bases at J; junction bases unmatched: 11. The germline V gene has CDR1 MNHEY and CDR2 SVGEGT. The CDR3 is made up of 16 amino acids. The CDR3, as DNA: TGTGCCAGCAGTTCGCCGGGACAGGGGGTTTCCCTTGAAGCTTTCTTT. Protein: CASSSPGQGVSLEAFF.

The chain couples TRBV25-1 to TRBJ2-3; TRBD2 matches at 10 bases. Unmatched junction bases numbered 5, after V lost 5 bases and J lost 3 bases. Germline lookup yields CDR1 MGHDK and CDR2 SYGVNS. The CDR3 extends over 15 amino acids. The CDR3 DNA is TGTGCCAGCAGTTCACCTAGCGGGAGTACAGATACGCAGTATTTT. Its translation: CASSSPSGSTDTQYF.